A selection of T cell receptor beta chains follows, all from one sample in a study of blood T cell repertoires in COVID-19. Assay: immunoSEQ multiplex PCR; the TCRdb copy retains only in-frame clones and omits some. This table has around 140,000 clones, over 70% appearing once. The sample comprised peripheral blood. These TCRs come from a man aged 65 to 79 who had recovered from COVID-19. Both conserved end residues are part of each CDR3. The D gene is left open where the match is weak. Size is omitted from some rows. Given values are once, few, many or a class for expanded clones.

TRBV9,TRBJ2-5,.,.,TGTGCCAGCAGCAGGAGCGGCAACCAAGAGACCCAGTACTTC,CASSRSGNQETQYF
TRBV9,TRBJ2-7,TRBD1,.,TGTGCCAGCAGCGTAGATCGGACAGGGGGTGAGCAGTACTTC,CASSVDRTGGEQYF
TRBV30,TRBJ2-7,.,once,TGTGCCTGGAGTGTCGGGGTCGGCCAGGTGTCCTACGAGCAGTACTTC,CAWSVGVGQVSYEQYF
TRBV29-1,TRBJ2-7,TRBD2,.,TGCAGCGTTGAAACGCTAGCGGGAGGGGCCTACGAGCAGTACTTC,CSVETLAGGAYEQYF
TRBV10-3,TRBJ2-3,.,.,TGTGCCATCGAGGATTCCACAGATACGCAGTATTTT,CAIEDSTDTQYF
TRBV27,TRBJ2-2,TRBD2,.,TGTGCCAGCAGCGCCCTAGCGGGAGGGAACACCGGGGAGCTGTTTTTT,CASSALAGGNTGELFF
TRBV3-1/TRBV3-2,TRBJ1-2,TRBD1,.,TGTGCCAGCAGCCAATGGGACAGGGGAACTGTTGGCTACACCTTC,CASSQWDRGTVGYTF
TRBV21-1,TRBJ2-7,.,.,TGTGCCAGCAACCTATGCCGGGACAGGGTCCACGAGCAGTACTTC,CASNLCRDRVHEQYF
TRBV27,TRBJ2-6,TRBD1,.,TGTGCCAGCAGTAAACAGGGGGTAATCACTGGGGCCAACGTCCTGACTTTC,CASSKQGVITGANVLTF
TRBV12-5,TRBJ1-2,.,.,TGTGCTAGTGGTTTGGTACCAGGGGCAATTATCTATGGCTACACCTTC,CASGLVPGAIIYGYTF
TRBV18,TRBJ2-7,TRBD2,.,TGTGCCAGCTCAGGTTCTAGCGGGTCCTACGAGCAGTACTTC,CASSGSSGSYEQYF
TRBV4-3,TRBJ2-3,.,.,TGCGCCAGCAGCCAAGATGGCCTAGCGTACACAGATACGCAGTATTTT,CASSQDGLAYTDTQYF
TRBV3-1/TRBV3-2,TRBJ1-6,TRBD1,few,TGTGCCTCGGCGGACAGGGACAATTCACCCCTCCACTTT,CASADRDNSPLHF
TRBV10-1,TRBJ2-3,TRBD2,.,TGCGCCAGCAGTGCCGGGGGTAGCGGGAGAGTAGATACGCAGTATTTT,CASSAGGSGRVDTQYF
TRBV2,TRBJ1-1,TRBD1,.,TGTGCCAGCAGAATCCCTTCCGGACAGGGTGAAGCTTTCTTT,CASRIPSGQGEAFF
TRBV7-9,TRBJ1-2,TRBD1,.,TGTGCCAGCAGCCCCGGGACAGGGGGCATCTATGGCTACACCTTC,CASSPGTGGIYGYTF
TRBV29-1,TRBJ2-3,.,.,TGCAGCGCCGCGACTTTCTCGGGCACAGATACGCAGTATTTT,CSAATFSGTDTQYF
TRBV18,TRBJ2-1,TRBD1,.,TGTGCCAGCTCACCACCGGGACAGGGTATTGCCAATGAGCAGTTCTTC,CASSPPGQGIANEQFF
TRBV11-2,TRBJ2-1,TRBD1,.,TGTGCCAGCAGCGCCTATTTGGACAGGGACAGTCCCTACAATGAGCAGTTCTTC,CASSAYLDRDSPYNEQFF
TRBV7-2,TRBJ2-1,TRBD2,.,TGTGCCAGCAGAAAAGGGGCTAGCGGGAGACGAGAGTACAATGAGCAGTTCTTC,CASRKGASGRREYNEQFF
TRBV20-1,TRBJ2-7,.,.,TGCAGTGCCGGCTCCTACGAGCAGTACTTC,CSAGSYEQYF
TRBV10-3,TRBJ2-7,.,.,TGTGCCATCAGGAAGGGACTCCTGGGGGAGCAGTACTTC,CAIRKGLLGEQYF
TRBV6-5,TRBJ2-2,.,.,TGTGCCAGCAGTCGGAGACGGGAGCTCGGGGAGCTGTTTTTT,CASSRRRELGELFF
TRBV18,TRBJ2-1,TRBD1,.,TGTGCCAGCTCACCTAGTAAGGGGGCAAATGAGCAGTTCTTC,CASSPSKGANEQFF
TRBV7-8,TRBJ1-4,.,many,TGTGCCAGCAGCTCCGGGATATCTAATGAAAAACTGTTTTTT,CASSSGISNEKLFF
TRBV5-1,TRBJ1-5,.,.,TGCGCCAGCAGCTCCGGACCCAACGAGGGAGTTCAGCCCCAGCATTTT,CASSSGPNEGVQPQHF
TRBV10-1,TRBJ1-5,.,.,TGCGCCAGCAGTGTAGGGGGGGGCCACTATAGCAATCAGCCCCAGCATTTT,CASSVGGGHYSNQPQHF
TRBV7-2,TRBJ2-1,TRBD1,.,TGTGCCAGCAGCTTCGGACAGGGGGCAAGTGAGCAGTTCTTC,CASSFGQGASEQFF
TRBV11-3,TRBJ2-1,.,.,TGTGCCAGCAGCTCTCGGCGGGATGTCAATGAGCAGTTCTTC,CASSSRRDVNEQFF
TRBV4-3,TRBJ1-3,.,.,TGCGCCAGCAGCCAAGATTCATTCTCTGGAAACACCATATATTTT,CASSQDSFSGNTIYF
TRBV9,TRBJ1-6,TRBD1,.,TGTGCCAGCAGCGTAGGGACAGGGATCTCCTATAATTCACCCCTCCACTTT,CASSVGTGISYNSPLHF
TRBV7-2,TRBJ1-2,.,many,TGTGCCAGCAGCCTAACTCAGGGTTCGGTTTGGAATGGCTACACCTTC,CASSLTQGSVWNGYTF
TRBV12-3/TRBV12-4,TRBJ2-5,.,.,TGTGCCAGCAGCCAGACAGGTGGGGAGACCCAGTACTTC,CASSQTGGETQYF
TRBV14,TRBJ2-7,.,.,TGTGCCAGCAGAGTAAAGACACCAAGTACCTACGAGCAGTACTTC,CASRVKTPSTYEQYF
TRBV23-1,TRBJ1-3,.,.,TGCGCCAGCAGGCAAGGGAGGGGCTCTGGAAACACCATATATTTT,CASRQGRGSGNTIYF
TRBV5-1,TRBJ2-1,.,once,TGCGCCAGCAGCTTCGGCGGGAACTACAATGAGCAGTTCTTC,CASSFGGNYNEQFF
TRBV9,TRBJ2-1,TRBD2,once,TGTGCCAGCTCAGACGGGGCTAGCGGGACTGGCGATGAGCAGTTCTTC,CASSDGASGTGDEQFF
TRBV4-3,TRBJ2-7,TRBD2,.,TGCGCCAGCAGCCAAGATGAGCGGGGTCCCTACGAGCAGTACTTC,CASSQDERGPYEQYF
TRBV30,TRBJ2-1,.,.,TGTGCCTGGAACCGGGACTCCTTATACAATGAGCAGTTCTTC,CAWNRDSLYNEQFF
TRBV6-5,TRBJ2-7,TRBD1,.,TGTGCCAGCAGTCTCCGACAGGGGATCGACGAGCAGTACTTC,CASSLRQGIDEQYF
TRBV13,TRBJ2-7,TRBD1,.,TGTGCCAGCAGCGCCAGGACAGGGGTCGTTCGGCAGTACTTC,CASSARTGVVRQYF
TRBV6-5,TRBJ1-5,.,.,TGTGCCACCAAGACAGTGAGCAATCAGCCCCAGCATTTT,CATKTVSNQPQHF
TRBV10-3,TRBJ2-7,.,.,TGTGCCATCAGCAAGAAGCCCTACTCCTACGAGCAGTACTTC,CAISKKPYSYEQYF
TRBV10-3,TRBJ2-7,.,.,TGTGCCATCAGGGGGGACTTCCTCTCCTACGAGCAGTACTTC,CAIRGDFLSYEQYF
TRBV7-9,TRBJ2-1,TRBD2,once,TGTGCCAGCAGCTTCGTCTGGACTAGCGGGAGCCCTGGGAATGAGCAGTTCTTC,CASSFVWTSGSPGNEQFF
TRBV2,TRBJ1-2,.,once,TGTGCCAGCAGTCCGGGACTGCTTTCCTATGGCTACACCTTC,CASSPGLLSYGYTF
TRBV6-2/TRBV6-3,TRBJ1-1,TRBD1,once,TGTGCCAGCAGTTGGGACAGCGAGCTTGAAGCTTTCTTT,CASSWDSELEAFF
TRBV7-9,TRBJ2-1,TRBD2,.,TGTGCCAGCAGATCTACTAGCGGAGCTAAGAATGAGCAGTTCTTC,CASRSTSGAKNEQFF
TRBV3-1/TRBV3-2,TRBJ2-5,TRBD2,.,TGTGCCAGCAGCCAAGGGGGACTAGGGGAGACCCAGTACTTC,CASSQGGLGETQYF
TRBV19,TRBJ2-7,.,.,TGTGCCAGTAGTGCGAAGAGGTCCGGCGAGCAGTACTTC,CASSAKRSGEQYF